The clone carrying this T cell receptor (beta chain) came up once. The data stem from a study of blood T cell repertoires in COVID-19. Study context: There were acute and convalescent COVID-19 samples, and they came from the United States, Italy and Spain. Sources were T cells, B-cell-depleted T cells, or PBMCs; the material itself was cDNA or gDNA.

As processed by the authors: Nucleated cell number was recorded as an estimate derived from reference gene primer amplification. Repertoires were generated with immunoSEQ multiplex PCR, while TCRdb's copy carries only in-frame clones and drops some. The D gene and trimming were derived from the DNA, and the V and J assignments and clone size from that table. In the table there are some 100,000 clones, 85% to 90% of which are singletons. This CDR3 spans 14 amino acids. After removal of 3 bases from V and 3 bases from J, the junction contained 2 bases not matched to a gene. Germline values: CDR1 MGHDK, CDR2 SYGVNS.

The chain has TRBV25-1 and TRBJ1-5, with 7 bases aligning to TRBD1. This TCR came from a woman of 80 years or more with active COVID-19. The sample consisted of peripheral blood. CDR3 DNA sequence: TGTGCCAGCAGTGAGACAGGGTACAATCAGCCCCAGCATTTT. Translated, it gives CASSETGYNQPQHF.